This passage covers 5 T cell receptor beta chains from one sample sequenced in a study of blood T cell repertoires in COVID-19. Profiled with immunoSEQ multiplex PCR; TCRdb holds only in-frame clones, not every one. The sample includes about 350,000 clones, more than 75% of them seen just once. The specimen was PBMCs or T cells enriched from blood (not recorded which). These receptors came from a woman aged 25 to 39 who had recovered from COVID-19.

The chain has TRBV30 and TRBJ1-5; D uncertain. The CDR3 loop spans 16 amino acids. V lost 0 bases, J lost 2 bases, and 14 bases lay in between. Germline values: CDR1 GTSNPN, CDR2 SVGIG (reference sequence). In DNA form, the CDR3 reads TGTGCCTGGAGTGTACCCGGGGATCGGGGCAATCAGCCCCAGCATTTT. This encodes CAWSVPGDRGNQPQHF.

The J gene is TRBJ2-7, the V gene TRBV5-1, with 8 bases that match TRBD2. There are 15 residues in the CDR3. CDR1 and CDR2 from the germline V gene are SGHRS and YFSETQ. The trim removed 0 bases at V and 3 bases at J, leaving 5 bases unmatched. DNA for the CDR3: TGCGCCAGCAGCTTGGGTAGCGGGGAGATCTACGAGCAGTACTTC. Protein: CASSLGSGEIYEQYF.

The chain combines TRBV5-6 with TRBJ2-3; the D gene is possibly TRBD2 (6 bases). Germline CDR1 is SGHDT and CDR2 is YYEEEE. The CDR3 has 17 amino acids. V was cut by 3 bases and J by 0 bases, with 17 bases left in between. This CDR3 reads CASSSRRGRKSTDTQYF. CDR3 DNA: TGTGCCAGCAGCTCAAGGAGGGGACGGAAAAGCACAGATACGCAGTATTTT.

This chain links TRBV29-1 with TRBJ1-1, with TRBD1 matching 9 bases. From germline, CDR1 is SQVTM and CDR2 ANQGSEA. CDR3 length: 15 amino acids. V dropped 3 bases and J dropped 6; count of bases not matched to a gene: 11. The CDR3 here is CSVDHRTGEWSEAFF. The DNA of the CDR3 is TGCAGCGTTGACCATCGGACAGGGGAATGGTCTGAAGCTTTCTTT.

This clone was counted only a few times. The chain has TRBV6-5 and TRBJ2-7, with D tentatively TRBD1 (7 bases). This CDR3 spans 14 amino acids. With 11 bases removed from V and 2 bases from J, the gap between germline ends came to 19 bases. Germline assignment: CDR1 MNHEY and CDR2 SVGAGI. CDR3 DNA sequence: TGTGCCGCGCGGCGGCAGGGGGGACCCTACGAGCAGTACTTC. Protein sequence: CAARRQGGPYEQYF.